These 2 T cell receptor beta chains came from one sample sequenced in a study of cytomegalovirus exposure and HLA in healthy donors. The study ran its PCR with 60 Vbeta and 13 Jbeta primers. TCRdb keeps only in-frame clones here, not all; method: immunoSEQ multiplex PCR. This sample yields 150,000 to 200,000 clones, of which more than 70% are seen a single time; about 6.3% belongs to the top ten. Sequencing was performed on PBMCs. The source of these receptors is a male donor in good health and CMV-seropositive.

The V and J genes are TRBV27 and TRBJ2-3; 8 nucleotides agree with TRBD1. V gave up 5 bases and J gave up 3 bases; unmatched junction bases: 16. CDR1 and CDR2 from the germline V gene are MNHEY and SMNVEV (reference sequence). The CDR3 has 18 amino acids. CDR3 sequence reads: CASSPDSLTGGVTDTQYF. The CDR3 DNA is TGTGCCAGCAGTCCTGATTCTCTTACAGGGGGAGTAACAGATACGCAGTATTTT.

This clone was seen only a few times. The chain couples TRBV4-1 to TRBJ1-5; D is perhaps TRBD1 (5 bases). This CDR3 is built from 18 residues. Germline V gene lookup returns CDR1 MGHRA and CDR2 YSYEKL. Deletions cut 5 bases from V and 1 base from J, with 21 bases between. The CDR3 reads CASSSGGLLSLSNQPQHF. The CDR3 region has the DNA TGCGCCAGCAGCTCCGGGGGACTCCTGAGCCTGAGCAATCAGCCCCAGCATTTT.